The 5 T cell receptor beta chains presented below share a single source sample, sequenced in a study of CD8 T cells in Susac syndrome. Random hexamers primed reverse transcription of about 0.45 to 1 ug RNA. TCRdb independently ran MiXCR on the immunoSEQ multiplex PCR reads; one entry per CDR3 protein. Among fewer than 250,000 distinct CDR3 sequences listed, under 95% were seen once. Sequenced material: CD4+ T cells from PBMCs. The receptors shown here come from a human donor in good health.

The J gene is TRBJ2-5, the V gene TRBV9, with TRBD2 as a possible D gene (6 bases). CDR3 size: 15 residues. CDR1 and CDR2 from the germline V gene are SGDLS and YYNGEE. Between the trimmed V and J ends, which lost 0 bases and 4 bases, there was a span of 13 bases. CDR3 bases: TGTGCCAGCAGCGTAGGGGGAGGCACACCAGAGACCCAGTACTTC. Translated: CASSVGGGTPETQYF.

The V and J genes are TRBV15 and TRBJ1-1; possible D gene TRBD1, 5 bases. V was cut by 5 bases and J by 5 bases, with 12 bases left in between. There are 13 residues in the CDR3. In germline, CDR1 is LNHNV, CDR2 YYDKDF (reference sequence). The CDR3 sequence: CATSGGGGTEAFF. CDR3 coding DNA: TGTGCCACCAGCGGCGGGGGAGGGACTGAAGCTTTCTTT. Using reference TRBV15 and TRBJ1-1 for the parts outside the CDR3, the full variable domain is DAMVIQNPRYQVTQFGKPVTLSCSQTLNHNVMYWYQQKSSQAPKLLFHYYDKDFNNEADTPDNFQSRRPNTSFCFLDIRSPGLGDTAMYLCATSGGGGTEAFFGQGTRLTVV.

This chain joins TRBV5-1 and TRBJ2-7, with TRBD1 as a possible D gene (5 bases). Germline CDR1 SGHRS, CDR2 YFSETQ. The CDR3 consists of 14 residues. Trimming shortened V by 4 bases and J by 5 bases, and 16 bases separated the two germline ends. In DNA form, the CDR3 reads TGCGCCAGCAGCGATACTCAGGGTTTCAACGAGCAGTACTTC. Amino acid sequence: CASSDTQGFNEQYF. The complete variable domain, with remaining parts taken from reference TRBV5-1 and TRBJ2-7, reads KAGVTQTPRYLIKTRGQQVTLSCSPISGHRSVSWYQQTPGQGLQFLFEYFSETQRNKGNFPGRFSGRQFSNSRSEMNVSTLELGDSALYLCASSDTQGFNEQYFGPGTRLTVT.

The chain combines TRBV29-1 with TRBJ2-5, with D possibly TRBD1 on 5 matching bases. V gave up 8 bases and J gave up 1 base, with 11 bases separating them. The CDR3 totals 12 residues. Per germline, CDR1 SQVTM and CDR2 ANQGSEA. In DNA, the CDR3 is TGCAGCTCCCGACAGAGCCAAGAGACCCAGTACTTC. This translates into CSSRQSQETQYF. The entire variable domain, with the rest obtained from reference TRBV29-1 and TRBJ2-5, is as follows: SAVISQKPSRDICQRGTSLTIQCQVDSQVTMMFWYRQQPGQSLTLIATANQGSEATYESGFVIDKFPISRPNLTFSTLTVSNMSPEDSSIYLCSSRQSQETQYFGPGTRLLVL.

This clonotype occurred once. V usage is TRBV7-2 and J usage is TRBJ2-1; 9 bases line up with TRBD2. Trimming took 2 bases from V and 3 from J; bases not matched to a gene: 5. Germline assignment: CDR1 SGHTA and CDR2 FQGNSA. The CDR3 covers 16 residues. CDR3 coding DNA: TGTGCCAGCAGCTTACATCGGCGGGGGGGCTACAATGAGCAGTTCTTC. This gives the protein CASSLHRRGGYNEQFF.